This TCR beta chain is from a study of blood T cell repertoires in COVID-19 (dated by TCRdb to the early 2020s). Concerning the study at large: The collaborator samples originated in the United States, Italy and Spain and spanned the acute and convalescent phases of COVID-19. The prospective study material was composed of cDNA or gDNA derived from T cells, B-cell-depleted T cells, or PBMCs. Deeply sampled blood TCRbeta repertoires from subjects exposed to, actively infected with, or recovered from COVID-19 were included in the dataset. The repertoires were released in a freely available public database intended as a resource for research on the immune response to SARS-CoV-2. Samples were obtained from the ongoing ImmuneRACE study (first 160 participants) and from 1,254 subjects provided by 6 global collaborators. The sample metadata nearly always contained a de-identified subject ID, COVID-19 status, age in years and sex. HLA class I and class II types, where available, came from metadata supplied by the sample provider rather than from assay-based typing.

Study-level results and caveats: The quantity of clinical and demographic metadata differed by source and by participant and was supplied without curation.

The collaborating institutions used their own protocols to collect whole blood in K2EDTA tubes. For TCRbeta analysis, collaborator samples were shipped as frozen whole blood, as isolated PBMCs, or as DNA extracted from either sample type. To note about this clone: Its cognate antigen has yet to be identified. Base-call qualities are not available, and no considerably larger clone is one nucleotide away.

The immunoSEQ Assay, a bias-controlled multiplex PCR, was used to amplify TCRbeta CDR3 regions from genomic DNA. In the source study's methods: Nucleated cell counts per sample were estimated from amplification of reference gene primers within the assay. To quantify the absolute abundance of each unique TCRbeta CDR3 rearrangement, sequence reads were collapsed and filtered. For each sample, productive Simpson clonality was calculated as the square root of Simpson's diversity index across productive rearrangements. The table was pulled from immuneACCESS by TCRdb, which kept in-frame rearrangements only. Such tables lose some clones; where checked, under half of the loss comes from unresolved V genes, and the rest has no known cause. From that table come the V and J calls and clone size; the DNA was used to work out D and trimming. The sample has roughly 200,000 clones on record, roughly 89% of them singletons. The ten most abundant clones make up 0.62% of the sample.

A distance of 16 bases separates the germline ends of V and J, which lose 5 bases and 10 bases respectively. CDR1 and CDR2 are read off the germline V gene as SGHRS and YFSETQ. The CDR3, from cysteine to phenylalanine, totals 13 residues. Only the CDR3 region is kept as DNA, spanning 39 bases read in frame from base 1. The sequence was collected from a middle-aged man with acute or convalescent COVID-19. Recombination linked TRBV5-1 to TRBJ2-1; TRBD2 might be the D gene, on 5 matching bases. The sample was peripheral blood. The DNA reads TGCGCCAGCAGGACGGGAACGGCTTCGGAGCAGTTCTTC. Translated, this is CASRTGTASEQFF.